This paragraph reports one T cell receptor beta chain. This cohort consisted of healthy bone marrow donors. This CDR3 has 16 residues. Per germline, CDR1 MGHRA and CDR2 YSYEKL. Trimming left V 0 bases short and J 1 base short, with 12 bases between. The PCR ran on 60 Vbeta and 13 Jbeta primers. Profiling relied on immunoSEQ multiplex PCR, and the TCRdb table lists in-frame clones only, not all of them. There are about 67,000 clones in the sample, with approximately 16% held by the top ten. The data were taken from a study of cytomegalovirus exposure and HLA in healthy donors. The chain employs TRBV4-1 and TRBJ1-1; D is undetermined. The material sequenced was PBMCs. This TCR derives from a boy between 10 and 17 years old in good health and CMV-seronegative. CDR3 sequence (DNA): TGCGCCAGCAGCCAAGAGACGGAGGTCCCGAACACTGAAGCTTTCTTT. It yields the protein CASSQETEVPNTEAFF.